A selection of T cell receptor beta chains follows, all from one sample in a study of response to subunit inactivated influenza vaccine. One entry per CDR3 protein results from TCRdb running MiXCR on the RT-PCR reads. The sample lists a few hundred thousand distinct CDR3 sequences; approximately 11% were seen once. The source was PBMCs from blood, collected 40 to 50 days after vaccination. These receptors were obtained from a man aged 50 to 60 who received an inactivated influenza vaccine. Each CDR3 is given with its conserved first and last residue. A D gene is named only where the DNA matches it firmly. Size tells how often a clone was seen (once, few, many) or the class of an expanded clone, and some rows leave it out.

clone size: many
D gene: .
V gene: TRBV20-1
J gene: TRBJ1-4
CDR3 protein: CSAPRRDRTEKLFF
CDR3 DNA: TGCAGTGCTCCCCGGCGGGACCGGACTGAAAAACTGTTTTTT

clone size: few
D gene: .
V gene: TRBV28
J gene: TRBJ2-3
CDR3 protein: CASSLRSTQYF
CDR3 DNA: TGTGCCAGCAGTTTAAGGAGTACGCAGTATTTT

clone size: many
D gene: .
V gene: TRBV12-3/TRBV12-4
J gene: TRBJ1-5
CDR3 protein: CASSPDSSNQPQHF
CDR3 DNA: TGTGCCAGCAGTCCTGACAGTAGCAATCAGCCCCAGCATTTT

clone size: .
D gene: TRBD1
V gene: TRBV6-2/TRBV6-3
J gene: TRBJ2-1
CDR3 protein: CATDDRAPLYEQFF
CDR3 DNA: TGTGCCACCGACGACAGGGCCCCCCTCTATGAGCAGTTCTTC

clone size: few
D gene: .
V gene: TRBV14
J gene: TRBJ2-2
CDR3 protein: CASSQAAVWNTGELFF
CDR3 DNA: TGTGCCAGCAGCCAAGCTGCGGTGTGGAACACCGGGGAGCTGTTTTTT

clone size: .
D gene: TRBD2
V gene: TRBV18
J gene: TRBJ2-1
CDR3 protein: CASSPPLAGASYNEQFF
CDR3 DNA: TGTGCCAGCTCACCACCGCTAGCGGGAGCATCCTACAATGAGCAGTTCTTC

clone size: few
D gene: .
V gene: TRBV20-1
J gene: TRBJ1-3
CDR3 protein: CSAGPSGNTIYF
CDR3 DNA: TGCAGTGCCGGCCCCTCTGGAAACACCATATATTTT

clone size: .
D gene: .
V gene: TRBV7-9
J gene: TRBJ2-7
CDR3 protein: CASSPGPTAVEQYF
CDR3 DNA: TGTGCCAGCAGCCCGGGACCCACGGCTGTCGAGCAGTACTTC

clone size: few
D gene: .
V gene: TRBV29-1
J gene: TRBJ2-2
CDR3 protein: CSGGVSNTGELFF
CDR3 DNA: TGCAGCGGCGGAGTATCGAACACCGGGGAGCTGTTTTTT

clone size: .
D gene: .
V gene: TRBV28
J gene: TRBJ1-1
CDR3 protein: CASSPPDLMNTEAFF
CDR3 DNA: TGTGCCAGCAGTCCCCCCGACCTAATGAACACTGAAGCTTTCTTT

clone size: many
D gene: .
V gene: TRBV5-6
J gene: TRBJ2-7
CDR3 protein: CASSWTRRAEYEQYF
CDR3 DNA: TGTGCCAGCAGCTGGACCAGGCGGGCAGAGTACGAGCAGTACTTC

clone size: .
D gene: .
V gene: TRBV5-1
J gene: TRBJ2-4
CDR3 protein: CASSQGQIYAAKNIQYF
CDR3 DNA: TGCGCCAGCAGCCAGGGACAAATTTACGCAGCCAAAAACATTCAGTACTTC

clone size: many
D gene: TRBD1
V gene: TRBV15
J gene: TRBJ2-4
CDR3 protein: CATSTIDRGLAKNIQYF
CDR3 DNA: TGTGCCACCAGCACTATAGACAGGGGCCTAGCCAAAAACATTCAGTACTTC

clone size: .
D gene: .
V gene: TRBV7-8
J gene: TRBJ1-1
CDR3 protein: CASSLGRVHTEAFF
CDR3 DNA: TGTGCCAGCAGCTTAGGAAGGGTTCACACTGAAGCTTTCTTT

clone size: few
D gene: .
V gene: TRBV12-3/TRBV12-4
J gene: TRBJ2-5
CDR3 protein: CASSFGQVWTVGQETQYF
CDR3 DNA: TGTGCCAGCAGTTTTGGGCAGGTGTGGACCGTCGGACAAGAGACCCAGTACTTC

clone size: many
D gene: .
V gene: TRBV6-6
J gene: TRBJ1-1
CDR3 protein: CASSYDGNTEAFF
CDR3 DNA: TGTGCCAGCAGTTACGACGGGAACACTGAAGCTTTCTTT

clone size: .
D gene: .
V gene: TRBV7-6
J gene: TRBJ1-6
CDR3 protein: CASSLKDSNSPLHF
CDR3 DNA: TGTGCCAGCAGCTTAAAGGACAGCAATTCACCCCTCCACTTT

clone size: .
D gene: TRBD1
V gene: TRBV2
J gene: TRBJ1-4
CDR3 protein: CASSGDRFNEKLFF
CDR3 DNA: TGTGCCAGCAGCGGGGACAGGTTTAATGAAAAACTGTTTTTT

clone size: .
D gene: .
V gene: TRBV5-1
J gene: TRBJ2-2
CDR3 protein: CASSLGIGGTNTGELFF
CDR3 DNA: TGCGCCAGCAGCTTGGGTATTGGGGGGACGAACACCGGGGAGCTGTTTTTT

clone size: .
D gene: TRBD1
V gene: TRBV20-1
J gene: TRBJ1-6
CDR3 protein: CSARVRDRESPLHF
CDR3 DNA: TGCAGTGCTAGAGTCCGGGACAGGGAATCACCCCTCCACTTT

clone size: few
D gene: .
V gene: TRBV5-1
J gene: TRBJ1-6
CDR3 protein: CASSLGSGPDSPLHF
CDR3 DNA: TGCGCCAGCAGCTTGGGATCGGGGCCGGATTCACCCCTCCACTTT

clone size: .
D gene: .
V gene: TRBV4-3
J gene: TRBJ2-3
CDR3 protein: CASSQEAYSTDTQYF
CDR3 DNA: TGCGCCAGCAGCCAAGAAGCGTACAGCACAGATACGCAGTATTTT

clone size: .
D gene: .
V gene: TRBV6-1
J gene: TRBJ1-4
CDR3 protein: CASSPGTDATNEKLFF
CDR3 DNA: TGTGCCAGCAGTCCGGGGACCGACGCAACTAATGAAAAACTGTTTTTT

clone size: .
D gene: .
V gene: TRBV6-5
J gene: TRBJ1-2
CDR3 protein: CASSYSGDRLSGYTF
CDR3 DNA: TGTGCCAGCAGTTACTCGGGCGACAGGCTGAGTGGCTACACCTTC

clone size: few
D gene: TRBD1
V gene: TRBV10-2
J gene: TRBJ1-5
CDR3 protein: CASRTDRDRAQPQHF
CDR3 DNA: TGCGCCAGCAGGACGGACAGGGATCGGGCTCAGCCCCAGCATTTT

clone size: .
D gene: .
V gene: TRBV12-3/TRBV12-4
J gene: TRBJ2-1
CDR3 protein: CASNQDYSSGNEQFF
CDR3 DNA: TGTGCCAGCAATCAGGACTATTCGTCGGGCAATGAGCAGTTCTTC

clone size: few
D gene: .
V gene: TRBV27
J gene: TRBJ2-7
CDR3 protein: CASSFFFGGASSYEQYF
CDR3 DNA: TGTGCCAGCAGTTTTTTCTTCGGGGGCGCGAGTTCCTACGAGCAGTACTTC

clone size: many
D gene: .
V gene: TRBV24-1
J gene: TRBJ2-3
CDR3 protein: CATSDFTGDDTQYF
CDR3 DNA: TGTGCCACCAGTGATTTCACCGGTGACGATACGCAGTATTTT

clone size: .
D gene: .
V gene: TRBV7-9
J gene: TRBJ2-1
CDR3 protein: CASSLTEKGEQFF
CDR3 DNA: TGTGCCAGCAGCTTAACGGAGAAGGGCGAGCAGTTCTTC

clone size: many
D gene: TRBD2
V gene: TRBV29-1
J gene: TRBJ2-5
CDR3 protein: CSAELAGGQETQYF
CDR3 DNA: TGCAGCGCCGAACTAGCGGGAGGGCAAGAGACCCAGTACTTC

clone size: few
D gene: .
V gene: TRBV19
J gene: TRBJ2-3
CDR3 protein: CASSPRPYTDTQYF
CDR3 DNA: TGTGCCAGTAGTCCCCGGCCGTACACAGATACGCAGTATTTT